This TCR beta chain was sequenced in a study of blood T cells in healthy people across ages. Then a second PCR, running roughly 7 to 11 cycles, was carried out with a sample-barcoded 5' primer and a J-beta primer mix. TCRdb called the 5' RACE reads again in MiXCR, with one record for every CDR3 protein. The data contain approximately 600,000 distinct CDR3 sequences, roughly 50% of them seen just once; the ten biggest clones take up 35% to 40%. V lost 6 bases and J lost 7, with 14 bases in between. This CDR3 is built from 12 residues. Germline loops: CDR1 SQVTM, CDR2 ANQGSEA. Sample: blood. The clonotype originates from a man between 60 and 75 years old in good health. The chain has TRBV29-1 and TRBJ2-3, with TRBD1 as a possible D gene (6 bases). CDR3 region: CSVDRQDYTQYF. The CDR3 DNA is TGCAGCGTCGATCGACAGGACTATACGCAGTATTTT.